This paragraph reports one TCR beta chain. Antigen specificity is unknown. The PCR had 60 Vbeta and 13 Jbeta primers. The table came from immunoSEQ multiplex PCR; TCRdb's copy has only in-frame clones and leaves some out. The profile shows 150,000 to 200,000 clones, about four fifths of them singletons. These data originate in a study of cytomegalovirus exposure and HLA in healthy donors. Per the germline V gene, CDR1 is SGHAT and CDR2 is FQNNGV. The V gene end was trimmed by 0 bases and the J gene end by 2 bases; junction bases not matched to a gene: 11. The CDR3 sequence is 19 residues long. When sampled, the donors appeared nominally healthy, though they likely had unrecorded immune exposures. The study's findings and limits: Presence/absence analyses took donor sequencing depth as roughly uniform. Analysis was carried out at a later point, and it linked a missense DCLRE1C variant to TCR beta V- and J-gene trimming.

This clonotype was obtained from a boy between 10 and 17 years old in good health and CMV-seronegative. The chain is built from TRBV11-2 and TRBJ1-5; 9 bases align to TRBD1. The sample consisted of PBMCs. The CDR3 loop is CASSLDYRDRVPGNQPQHF. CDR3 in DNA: TGTGCCAGCAGCTTAGACTACCGGGACAGGGTTCCCGGCAATCAGCCCCAGCATTTT.